The rows below give T cell receptor beta chains drawn from one sample of a study of blood T cell repertoires in COVID-19. Libraries were prepared by immunoSEQ multiplex PCR; TCRdb keeps only in-frame clonotypes and omits some of them. The repertoire consists of 170,000 or so clones, with 70% to 90% occurring once and the leading ten covering about 2.5%. Sequenced material: peripheral blood. The receptors were sampled from a man in his forties with active or convalescent COVID-19. The CDR3 runs from the conserved cysteine through the conserved F or W. D genes are given only for firm matches. Rows may omit the clone size; those that give it use once, few, many or a size class.

D: NA; size: NA; V: TRBV5-5; J: TRBJ1-6; DNA: TGTGCCAGCAGGCCCACCACAGTAGTCATAAATTCACCCCTCCACTTT; CDR3: CASRPTTVVINSPLHF
D: NA; size: once; V: TRBV28; J: TRBJ1-2; DNA: TGTGCCAGCAGTTTAGGGGCTGGGCGCGGCTACACCTTC; CDR3: CASSLGAGRGYTF
D: NA; size: NA; V: TRBV5-1; J: TRBJ2-5; DNA: TGCGCCAGCAGCTCGGGACTCCCCCAAGAGACCCAGTACTTC; CDR3: CASSSGLPQETQYF
D: NA; size: NA; V: TRBV12-3/TRBV12-4; J: TRBJ2-7; DNA: TGTGCCAGCAGTCACGACAGTTACGAGCAGTACTTC; CDR3: CASSHDSYEQYF
D: TRBD2; size: NA; V: TRBV7-9; J: TRBJ2-3; DNA: TGTGCCAGCAGCTTAGGTTACGCGGGGGGGATCACAGATACGCAGTATTTT; CDR3: CASSLGYAGGITDTQYF
D: NA; size: few; V: TRBV6-1; J: TRBJ2-7; DNA: TGTGCCAGCAGTGAGCGGGTAGAGGACGAGCAGTACTTC; CDR3: CASSERVEDEQYF
D: NA; size: NA; V: TRBV5-1; J: TRBJ2-6; DNA: TGCGCCAGCAGCAAAGGGGATCTCTCTGGGGCCAACGTCCTGACTTTC; CDR3: CASSKGDLSGANVLTF
D: TRBD1; size: NA; V: TRBV3-1/TRBV3-2; J: TRBJ1-5; DNA: TGTGCCAGCAGCCCCGGGACAGGGGGTGGTCAGCCCCAGCATTTT; CDR3: CASSPGTGGGQPQHF
D: TRBD1; size: NA; V: TRBV7-2; J: TRBJ1-6; DNA: TGTGCCAGCAGCTTAGACAGGGGGCTGAATTCACCCCTCCACTTT; CDR3: CASSLDRGLNSPLHF
D: TRBD2; size: NA; V: TRBV30; J: TRBJ2-3; DNA: TGTGCCTGGAGTTCTAGCGGGGGGGTTGCTAGGACAGATACGCAGTATTTT; CDR3: CAWSSSGGVARTDTQYF
D: TRBD1; size: NA; V: TRBV24-1; J: TRBJ2-7; DNA: TGTGCCACCAGTGATTCCCGACAGGGGGTGGGCTACGAGCAGTACTTC; CDR3: CATSDSRQGVGYEQYF
D: NA; size: NA; V: TRBV14; J: TRBJ2-2; DNA: TGTGCCAGCAGCCAAGTTCAGGGGCGGGCCGGGGAGCTGTTTTTT; CDR3: CASSQVQGRAGELFF
D: NA; size: NA; V: TRBV2; J: TRBJ1-5; DNA: TGTGCCAGCACCAGAGCAGAGGATCAGCCCCAGCATTTT; CDR3: CASTRAEDQPQHF
D: TRBD1; size: NA; V: TRBV6-5; J: TRBJ1-2; DNA: TGTGCCAGCAGTTACTCGACAGGGAATAAGGAGGGCTACACCTTC; CDR3: CASSYSTGNKEGYTF
D: NA; size: NA; V: TRBV5-8; J: TRBJ1-5; DNA: TGTGCCAGCAGTCCCCGCGCGGTCAGCAATCAGCCCCAGCATTTT; CDR3: CASSPRAVSNQPQHF
D: NA; size: NA; V: TRBV7-9; J: TRBJ1-6; DNA: TGTGCCAGCAGCTTAGTACGCGATTCACCCCTCCACTTT; CDR3: CASSLVRDSPLHF
D: NA; size: NA; V: TRBV5-1; J: TRBJ2-1; DNA: TGCGCCAGCAGCCTGCGTTTGGGGGGAGGTTACAATGAGCAGTTCTTC; CDR3: CASSLRLGGGYNEQFF
D: NA; size: few; V: TRBV19; J: TRBJ1-6; DNA: TGTGCCAGTAGTATTCCCACGACAGCTATGAATTCACCCCTCCACTTT; CDR3: CASSIPTTAMNSPLHF
D: NA; size: NA; V: TRBV6-1; J: TRBJ1-5; DNA: TGTGCCAGCAGTGAAGGTGGAGGGTTCCAGCCCCAGCATTTT; CDR3: CASSEGGGFQPQHF
D: NA; size: once; V: TRBV25-1; J: TRBJ2-7; DNA: TGTGCCAGCAGTGAATATGACAGGAGCTACGAGCAGTACTTC; CDR3: CASSEYDRSYEQYF
D: NA; size: NA; V: TRBV12-3/TRBV12-4; J: TRBJ1-1; DNA: TGTGCCAGCAGTTTTGGACACAACACTGAAGCTTTCTTT; CDR3: CASSFGHNTEAFF
D: NA; size: NA; V: TRBV19; J: TRBJ2-3; DNA: TGTGCCAGTAGTAGACTAGATATTTTCGCCGGCACAGATACGCAGTATTTT; CDR3: CASSRLDIFAGTDTQYF
D: NA; size: NA; V: TRBV15; J: TRBJ1-2; DNA: TGTGCCACCAGCAGTGGGGGGGGCTATGGCTACACCTTC; CDR3: CATSSGGGYGYTF
D: NA; size: NA; V: TRBV24-1; J: TRBJ1-5; DNA: TGTACCACCAGTGATTTGCATCCGGGAGACTATAGCAATCAGCCCCAGCATTTT; CDR3: CTTSDLHPGDYSNQPQHF
D: TRBD1; size: NA; V: TRBV19; J: TRBJ1-5; DNA: TGTGCCAGTAGGGCCTTAGGGACAGGGTCTCAGCCCCAGCATTTT; CDR3: CASRALGTGSQPQHF
D: NA; size: NA; V: TRBV7-8; J: TRBJ2-7; DNA: TGTGCCAGCAGCTTAGTAGGGGCAGCGAGCCCCTACGAGCAGTACTTC; CDR3: CASSLVGAASPYEQYF
D: NA; size: NA; V: TRBV6-5; J: TRBJ1-2; DNA: TGTGCCAGCAGTCCCCCGTCTACAGGGATCTATGGCTACACCTTC; CDR3: CASSPPSTGIYGYTF
D: NA; size: NA; V: TRBV15; J: TRBJ1-1; DNA: TGTGCCACCAGCAGGGGGCTCGACACCACGTTGAACACTGAAGCTTTCTTT; CDR3: CATSRGLDTTLNTEAFF
D: TRBD1; size: once; V: TRBV3-1/TRBV3-2; J: TRBJ1-4; DNA: TGTGCCAGCAGCCAATCGGACAGGCGTGCAACTAATGAAAAACTGTTTTTT; CDR3: CASSQSDRRATNEKLFF
D: NA; size: NA; V: TRBV29-1; J: TRBJ1-2; DNA: TGCAGCGTTGAACGAGAGGTAAAGGAAGGCTACACCTTC; CDR3: CSVEREVKEGYTF
D: NA; size: NA; V: TRBV19; J: TRBJ2-5; DNA: TGTGCCAGTAGACCTAGGAACCTCCAAGAGACCCAGTACTTC; CDR3: CASRPRNLQETQYF
D: TRBD2; size: NA; V: TRBV3-1/TRBV3-2; J: TRBJ2-5; DNA: TGTGCCAGCAGCCAAGTTCCGGGGGGGCGCCAAGAGACCCAGTACTTC; CDR3: CASSQVPGGRQETQYF
D: NA; size: NA; V: TRBV6-5; J: TRBJ1-4; DNA: TGTGCCACAAGGACAGTGATTAATGAAAAACTGTTTTTT; CDR3: CATRTVINEKLFF
D: NA; size: NA; V: TRBV4-3; J: TRBJ1-4; DNA: TGCGCCAGCAGCCAAGGCTACGGAGCTGCAACTAATGAAAAACTGTTTTTT; CDR3: CASSQGYGAATNEKLFF
D: TRBD1; size: NA; V: TRBV5-1; J: TRBJ2-7; DNA: TGCGCCACCAACCCCGGGACAGGGACCTACGAGCAGTACTTC; CDR3: CATNPGTGTYEQYF
D: TRBD1; size: few; V: TRBV12-5; J: TRBJ2-2; DNA: TGTGCTAGTGGTTTGACAGGGGTAACCGGGGAGCTGTTTTTT; CDR3: CASGLTGVTGELFF
D: NA; size: NA; V: TRBV3-1/TRBV3-2; J: TRBJ1-1; DNA: TGTGCCAGCAGCCAGACAGGTCCCGCTGAAGCTTTCTTT; CDR3: CASSQTGPAEAFF
D: NA; size: NA; V: TRBV29-1; J: TRBJ1-5; DNA: TGCAGCGCCGGTGAAAGGGGGAACAATCAGCCCCAGCATTTT; CDR3: CSAGERGNNQPQHF
D: TRBD1; size: NA; V: TRBV14; J: TRBJ1-1; DNA: TGTGCCAGCAGCCGACAGGGGATGAACACTGAAGCTTTCTTT; CDR3: CASSRQGMNTEAFF
D: NA; size: few; V: TRBV28; J: TRBJ1-1; DNA: TGTGCCAGCACTAGGACAGCAATGAACACTGAAGCTTTCTTT; CDR3: CASTRTAMNTEAFF
D: TRBD1; size: NA; V: TRBV27; J: TRBJ1-5; DNA: TGTGCCAGCAGTTCCACAGGGGATCATCAGCCCCAGCATTTT; CDR3: CASSSTGDHQPQHF
D: TRBD1; size: NA; V: TRBV19; J: TRBJ1-5; DNA: TGTGCCAGTAGGGACAGGGGTTACAATCAGCCCCAGCATTTT; CDR3: CASRDRGYNQPQHF